A single sample is the source of the 4 T cell receptor beta chains below, sequenced in a study of cytomegalovirus exposure and HLA in healthy donors (dated by TCRdb to 2016 to 2017). The library came from the immunoSEQ multiplex PCR assay. The multiplex PCR relied on a mix of 60 forward primers for TCR Vbeta segments and 13 reverse primers for TCR Jbeta segments. The table comes from immuneACCESS by way of TCRdb, which keeps in-frame sequences with V and J called. Part of the clones is missing from these tables; in studies checked, under half for an unresolved V gene and the rest for unknown reasons. A total of a few hundred thousand clones appear in this sample, approximately 80% of them only once. The leading ten clones occupy approximately 8.4% of the sample. The sequenced material came from PBMCs. The receptors originated from a woman in her sixties in good health and CMV-seropositive.

This chain connects TRBV18 to TRBJ2-7; 13 bases map to TRBD2. The V gene end was trimmed by 2 bases and the J gene end by 0 bases; junction bases not matched to a gene: 4. Germline V CDR1 and CDR2: KGHSH, LQKENI. This CDR3 region has 17 residues. The CDR3 nucleotides are TGTGCCAGCTCACCAGGGACTAGCGGGATATACTCCTACGAGCAGTACTTC. This gives the protein CASSPGTSGIYSYEQYF.

This clone was found a few times. The chain has TRBV5-4 and TRBJ2-1; perhaps TRBD1 as D (6 bases). The CDR3 length is 15 residues. CDR1 SGHNT and CDR2 YYREEE come from the germline V gene (reference sequence). V dropped 6 bases and J dropped 0 bases, with 13 bases sitting between them. The CDR3 nucleotides are TGTGCCAGCACCGAAGACAGGAGCTCCTACAATGAGCAGTTCTTC. Translated, it gives CASTEDRSSYNEQFF.

The V and J genes are TRBV9 and TRBJ2-1; 13 bases are shared with TRBD2. V shed 3 bases, J shed 9 bases, and the junction held 9 bases outside the gene matches. Germline V CDR1 and CDR2: SGDLS, YYNGEE. This CDR3 is 16 amino acids long. The CDR3, as DNA: TGTGCCAGCAGCGAAACCGGGACTAGCGGGGTCCTTGAGCAGTTCTTC. It codes for CASSETGTSGVLEQFF.

The chain combines TRBV5-1 with TRBJ2-5; 9 bases align to TRBD2. The CDR3 is 15 amino acids. Looked up from germline, CDR1 is SGHRS and CDR2 is YFSETQ. The J segment lost 2 bases and the V segment lost 4 bases, leaving 6 bases of the junction unmatched. The CDR3 DNA reads TGCGCCAGCAGCAGTAGCGGGAGAGGACAAGAGACCCAGTACTTC. Protein: CASSSSGRGQETQYF.